The table lists the clone carrying this T cell receptor beta chain with many counts. Its antigen is as yet unknown. This entry comes from a study of regulatory T cells in long-lasting Graves disease. Losses at the gene ends were 3 bases for V and 8 bases for J; bases not matched to a gene: 4. Germline CDR1 and CDR2: MNHGY and SVAAGI. The CDR3 is 13 amino acids. Both iRepertoire HTBI primers and Arm-PCR of CDR3 regions were used to build the TCR beta libraries. Original analysis: Identification yielded 60 or so TRBV and some 15 TRBJ segments across samples. Using its own MiXCR run on the multiplex PCR reads, TCRdb lists one record per CDR3 protein. In this record, the V and J calls reflect TCRdb's handling and not the investigators' own analysis. This sample yields hundreds of thousands of distinct CDR3 sequences, of which under 25% are seen a single time; 13% belongs to the top ten. Documented time point: persistent/refractory GD, antithyroid drugs over 5 years with positive TRAb. PBMCs provided the RNA from which the TCR library was made.

Study conclusions and caveats: Persistent cases of Graves' showed reduced TCR diversity relative to newly diagnosed patients. Sampling was limited to peripheral blood rather than thyroid tissue. Persistent disease preferred TRBV28, TRBJ1-2 and TRBJ2-5; new disease, TRBV20-1 and TRBJ2-1.

This sequence originates from a female donor with Graves disease. The material was peripheral blood mononuclear cells (PBMCs), obtained when the disease was refractory, from a patient treated with antithyroid drugs. The J gene is TRBJ1-2, the V gene TRBV6-9; 9 bases fit TRBD1. CDR3 in DNA: TGTGCCAGCAGTTACCGGGACAGGGAGGGCTACACCTTC. This codes for CASSYRDREGYTF.